Each of the 14 T cell receptor beta chains below was sequenced from the same sample in a study of T cell clones after liver transplantation. Repertoires were generated with immunoSEQ multiplex PCR, while TCRdb's copy carries only in-frame clones and drops some. The repertoire holds approximately 72,000 clones, with over 85% as singletons. The sample consisted of CD4+ T cells from blood, taken before liver transplant. These receptors came from a human donor who received a liver transplant.

This clone appeared a few times. V usage is TRBV11-2 and J usage is TRBJ1-1; D remains ambiguous. The CDR3 has 14 amino acids. Germline V lookup: CDR1 SGHAT, CDR2 FQNNGV. Trimming cost V 5 bases and J 0 bases, with 10 bases left between them. The DNA for the CDR3 is TGTGCCAGCAGCCCAGAGGTAATGAACACTGAAGCTTTCTTT. Translation: CASSPEVMNTEAFF. The full variable domain, its missing parts supplied by reference TRBV11-2 and TRBJ1-1, is EAGVAQSPRYKIIEKRQSVAFWCNPISGHATLYWYQQILGQGPKLLIQFQNNGVVDDSQLPKDRFSAERLKGVDSTLKIQPAKLEDSAVYLCASSPEVMNTEAFFGQGTRLTVV.

The rearrangement links TRBV18 to TRBJ2-1; a possible D gene is TRBD2 (6 bases). CDR3 length: 15 amino acids. Germline assignment: CDR1 KGHSH and CDR2 LQKENI. V was cut by 6 bases and J by 7 bases, with 19 bases left in between. The CDR3 region is CASSPLSGTQNEQFF. The CDR3 nucleotides read TGTGCCAGCTCCCCGCTGTCGGGGACTCAGAATGAGCAGTTCTTC.

The V call is TRBV18, the J call TRBJ1-5; D remains ambiguous. Germline V CDR1 and CDR2: KGHSH, LQKENI. The CDR3 loop spans 13 amino acids. The ends were cut back, 3 bases at V and 3 bases at J, with 6 bases in the middle. Written as DNA, the CDR3 is TGTGCCAGCTCACCCGGAAACAATCAGCCCCAGCATTTT. Encoded protein: CASSPGNNQPQHF.

The gene calls are TRBV19 and TRBJ1-5; the D is unclear. V gave up 6 bases and J gave up 1 base, with 7 bases separating them. The germline V gene encodes CDR1 LNHDA and CDR2 SQIVND (reference sequence). This CDR3 spans 13 amino acids. CDR3 in amino acids: CASSPDSNQPQHF. CDR3 bases: TGTGCCAGTAGCCCGGACAGCAATCAGCCCCAGCATTTT.

The V and J genes are TRBV4-2 and TRBJ2-2; the D gene is possibly TRBD2 (6 bases). V lost 3 bases and J 7 bases, leaving 18 bases between the germline ends. Per the germline V gene, CDR1 is LGHNA and CDR2 is YNFKEQ. The CDR3 consists of 16 residues. The CDR3: CASSQVMGGWSGELFF. CDR3 nucleotide sequence: TGTGCCAGCAGCCAGGTAATGGGAGGATGGAGCGGGGAGCTGTTTTTT.

The chain combines TRBV10-3 with TRBJ1-4; D possibly corresponds to TRBD1 (5 bases). Trimming took 1 base from V and 12 from J, leaving 18 bases between them. In germline, CDR1 is ENHRY, CDR2 SYGVKD. The CDR3 is 15 amino acids. The CDR3 region is CAISELGGQVSELFF. The CDR3 region has the DNA TGTGCCATCAGTGAGTTGGGGGGTCAAGTCAGTGAACTGTTTTTT.

V is TRBV7-9 and J is TRBJ1-2; D may be TRBD1 (5 bases). Trimming took 5 bases from V and 0 from J, leaving 13 bases between them. This CDR3 spans 15 amino acids. The germline CDR1 and CDR2 sequences are SEHNR and FQNEAQ (reference sequence). CDR3 sequence: CASSIRDGSNYGYTF. CDR3 sequence (DNA): TGTGCCAGCAGCATTCGGGACGGTTCTAACTATGGCTACACCTTC.

Details on this clone: This sample also contains other DNA sequences that code for the same CDR3. The rearrangement joins TRBV6-5 to TRBJ1-5; a weak D match, TRBD1 (5 bases). The CDR3 contains 15 residues. Germline V gene sequence: CDR1 MNHEY, CDR2 SVGAGI. V lost 6 bases and J 0 bases, leaving 12 bases between the germline ends. The CDR3 sequence: CASRIRVYSNQPQHF. Written as DNA, the CDR3 is TGTGCCAGCAGAATCAGGGTTTATAGCAATCAGCCCCAGCATTTT.

V usage is TRBV11-3 and J usage is TRBJ2-1, with 9 bases fitting TRBD1. CDR1 and CDR2 from the germline V gene are SGHNT and YENEEA. The CDR3 is 15 amino acids. The V segment lost 5 bases and the J segment 0 bases; nucleotides outside the gene matches: 2. CDR3 bases: TGTGCCAGCAGCGTGACAGGGGGCTCCTACAATGAGCAGTTCTTC. Translated: CASSVTGGSYNEQFF.

The CDR3 DNA follows: TGTGCCAGCTCAGCCAGCTCCGGGACAAACTACAATGAGCAGTTCTTC. It translates to CASSASSGTNYNEQFF. The chain employs TRBV18 and TRBJ2-1, with a tentative D call TRBD1 (6 bases). The CDR3 has 16 amino acids. Germline V CDR1 and CDR2: KGHSH, LQKENI. Trimming left V 5 bases short and J 3 bases short, with 17 bases between.

The chain combines TRBV18 with TRBJ2-7; D is ambiguous. Per the germline V gene, CDR1 is KGHSH and CDR2 is LQKENI. V was clipped by 5 bases and J by 3 bases, with 8 bases between them. This CDR3 comprises 12 residues. DNA for the CDR3: TGTGCCAGCTCAATCCAAGGCTACGAGCAGTACTTC. This translates into CASSIQGYEQYF.

The chain uses TRBV5-4 and TRBJ2-3; 10 bases align to TRBD2. This CDR3 has 16 residues. Trimming cost V 0 bases and J 2 bases; bases outside gene matches: 3. Germline V gene lookup returns CDR1 SGHNT and CDR2 YYREEE (reference sequence). CDR3 region: CASSLALAGYTDTQYF. The CDR3 region has the DNA TGTGCCAGCAGCTTGGCACTAGCGGGATACACAGATACGCAGTATTTT.

The V gene is TRBV7-9, the J gene TRBJ2-1; D might be TRBD2 (6 bases). The germline V and J ends were trimmed by 4 bases and 2 bases, with 12 bases remaining between them. This CDR3 has 15 amino acids. Germline V lookup: CDR1 SEHNR, CDR2 FQNEAQ (reference sequence). The CDR3 is CASSSRDFTYNEQFF. The CDR3, as DNA: TGTGCCAGCAGCTCCCGGGACTTCACCTACAATGAGCAGTTCTTC. Variable domain in full (rest from reference TRBV7-9 and TRBJ2-1): DTGVSQNPRHKITKRGQNVTFRCDPISEHNRLYWYRQTLGQGPEFLTYFQNEAQLEKSRLLSDRFSAERPKGSFSTLEIQRTEQGDSAMYLCASSSRDFTYNEQFFGPGTRLTVL.

The chain couples TRBV5-1 to TRBJ2-1; 12 bases are shared with TRBD1. CDR1 is SGHRS and CDR2 is YFSETQ in the germline V gene. The junction had 9 bases not matched to a gene; V was cut back by 4 bases and J by 10 bases. The CDR3 spans 15 residues. Written as DNA, the CDR3 is TGCGCCAGCAGCGGTCCGGGACAGGGGGCAGGGGAGCAGTTCTTC. Residues: CASSGPGQGAGEQFF.